The clone carrying this TCR beta chain was counted only a few times. No antigen is known for it. V was cut by 4 bases and J by 8 bases, with 12 bases left in between. The V gene's germline CDR1 is SQVTM and CDR2 ANQGSEA. The CDR3 spans 11 residues. The data originate from a study of T-cell reconstitution after alpha-beta-depleted transplantation in children. General study points: Several patients had high TCRbeta diversity at day 60; it came from surviving recipient T cells and thymic progenitors. Once a year had passed after transplant, T-cell counts and diversity came mostly from newly produced T cells. Reported findings indicate that, about two months after transplant, alpha-beta T cells came from several hundred expanded clones, which were derived from non-depleted graft cells.

Preparation of the TCRbeta library used unique molecular identifiers. One entry per CDR3 protein, called by TCRdb with MiXCR from the PCR reads. The data hold 250,000 to 400,000 distinct CDR3 sequences, with roughly 21% observed a single time. This material consisted of PBMCs, mostly from graft donor cells, taken 180 days after TCRalphabeta/CD19-depleted stem cell transplant. This clonotype originated in a male patient aged 10 to 17 who had a stem cell transplant for acute lymphoblastic leukemia, so the T cells may come from the graft donor. The V call is TRBV29-1, the J call TRBJ2-7; D ambiguous. This CDR3 reads CSVASWKQQYF. CDR3 nucleotides: TGCAGCGTTGCCTCATGGAAGCAGCAGTACTTC.